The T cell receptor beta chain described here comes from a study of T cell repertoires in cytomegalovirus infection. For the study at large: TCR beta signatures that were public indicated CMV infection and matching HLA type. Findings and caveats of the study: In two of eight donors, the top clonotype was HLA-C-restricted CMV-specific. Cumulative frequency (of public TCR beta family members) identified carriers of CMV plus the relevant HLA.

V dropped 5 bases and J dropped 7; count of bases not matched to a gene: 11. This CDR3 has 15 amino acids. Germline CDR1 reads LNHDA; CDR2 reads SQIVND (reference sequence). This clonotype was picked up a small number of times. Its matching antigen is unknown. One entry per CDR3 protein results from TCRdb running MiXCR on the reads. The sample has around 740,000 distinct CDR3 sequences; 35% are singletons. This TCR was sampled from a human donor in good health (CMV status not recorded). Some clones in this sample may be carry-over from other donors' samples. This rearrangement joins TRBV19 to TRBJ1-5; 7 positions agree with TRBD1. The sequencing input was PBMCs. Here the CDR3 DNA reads TGTGCCAGTAGTCAACTCGACAGGGAAGGCCAGCCCCAGCATTTT. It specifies CASSQLDREGQPQHF. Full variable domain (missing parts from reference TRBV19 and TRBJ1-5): DGGITQSPKYLFRKEGQNVTLSCEQNLNHDAMYWYRQDPGQGLRLIYYSQIVNDFQKGDIAEGYSVSREKKESFPLTVTSAQKNPTAFYLCASSQLDREGQPQHFGDGTRLSIL.